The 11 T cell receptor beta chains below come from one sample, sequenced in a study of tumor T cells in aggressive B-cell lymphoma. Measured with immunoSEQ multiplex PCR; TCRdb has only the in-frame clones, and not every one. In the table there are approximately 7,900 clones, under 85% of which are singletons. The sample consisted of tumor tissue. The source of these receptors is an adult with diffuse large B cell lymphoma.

CDR3 amino acids: CASSQQGAYSNQPQHF. The CDR3 DNA reads TGTGCCAGCAGCCAACAGGGGGCCTATAGCAATCAGCCCCAGCATTTT. The chain is built from TRBV4-2 and TRBJ1-5, with 8 bases fitting TRBD1. J gave up 0 bases and V 2 bases, and 3 bases lay outside the gene matches. Germline lookup yields CDR1 LGHNA and CDR2 YNFKEQ. This CDR3 has 16 residues.

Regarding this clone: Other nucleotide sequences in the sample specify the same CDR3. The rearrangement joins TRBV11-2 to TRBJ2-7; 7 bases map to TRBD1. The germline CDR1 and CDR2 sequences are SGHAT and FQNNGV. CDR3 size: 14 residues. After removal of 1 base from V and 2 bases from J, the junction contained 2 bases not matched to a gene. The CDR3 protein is CASSLGTGTYEQYF. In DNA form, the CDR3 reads TGTGCCAGCAGCTTAGGGACAGGTACCTACGAGCAGTACTTC.

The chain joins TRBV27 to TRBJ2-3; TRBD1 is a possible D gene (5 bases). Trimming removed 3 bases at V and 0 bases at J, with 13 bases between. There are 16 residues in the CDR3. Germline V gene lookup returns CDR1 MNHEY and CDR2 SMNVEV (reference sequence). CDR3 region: CASSFMTASSTDTQYF. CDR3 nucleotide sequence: TGTGCCAGCAGTTTTATGACAGCCTCTAGCACAGATACGCAGTATTTT.

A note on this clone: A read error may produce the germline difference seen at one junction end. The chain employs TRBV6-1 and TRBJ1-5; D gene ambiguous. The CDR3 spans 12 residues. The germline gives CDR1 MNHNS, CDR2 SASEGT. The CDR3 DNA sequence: TGTGTCAGCAGTGAAGCGCGCCAGCCCCAGCATTTT. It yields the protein CVSSEARQPQHF.

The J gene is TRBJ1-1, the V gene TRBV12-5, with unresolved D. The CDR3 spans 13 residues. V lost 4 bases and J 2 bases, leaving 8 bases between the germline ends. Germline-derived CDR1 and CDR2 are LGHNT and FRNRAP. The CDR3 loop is CASGSSVNTEAFF. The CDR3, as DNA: TGTGCTAGTGGTTCGTCAGTCAACACTGAAGCTTTCTTT.

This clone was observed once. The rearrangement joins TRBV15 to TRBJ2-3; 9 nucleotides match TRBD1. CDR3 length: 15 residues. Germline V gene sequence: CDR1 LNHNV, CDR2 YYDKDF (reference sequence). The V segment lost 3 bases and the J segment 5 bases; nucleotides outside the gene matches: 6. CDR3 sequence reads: CATSRGDRGKDTQYF. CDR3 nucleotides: TGTGCCACCAGCAGGGGAGACAGGGGGAAAGATACGCAGTATTTT.

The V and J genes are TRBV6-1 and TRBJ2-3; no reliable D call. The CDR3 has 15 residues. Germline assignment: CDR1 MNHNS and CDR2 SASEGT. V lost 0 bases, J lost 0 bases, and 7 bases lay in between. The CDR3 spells CASSEALGSTDTQYF. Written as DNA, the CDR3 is TGTGCCAGCAGTGAAGCTCTAGGAAGCACAGATACGCAGTATTTT.

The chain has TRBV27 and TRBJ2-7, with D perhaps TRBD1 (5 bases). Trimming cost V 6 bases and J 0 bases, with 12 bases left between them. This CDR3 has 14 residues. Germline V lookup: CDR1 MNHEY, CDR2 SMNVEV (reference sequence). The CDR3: CASSLRGDSYEQYF. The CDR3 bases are TGTGCCAGCAGCTTAAGGGGTGACTCCTACGAGCAGTACTTC.

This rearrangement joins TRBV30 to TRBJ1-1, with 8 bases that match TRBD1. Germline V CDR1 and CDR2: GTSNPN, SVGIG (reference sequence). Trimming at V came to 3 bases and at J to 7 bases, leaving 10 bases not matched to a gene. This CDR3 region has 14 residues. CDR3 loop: CAWRRTGGRIEAFF. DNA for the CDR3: TGTGCCTGGAGGCGAACAGGGGGACGGATTGAAGCTTTCTTT.

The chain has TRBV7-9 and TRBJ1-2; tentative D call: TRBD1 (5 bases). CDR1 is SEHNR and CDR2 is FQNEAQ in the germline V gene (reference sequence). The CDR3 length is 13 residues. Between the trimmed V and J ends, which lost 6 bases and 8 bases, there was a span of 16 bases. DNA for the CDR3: TGTGCCAGCAGTTCGTTTCAGGGCGCCGGCTACACCTTC. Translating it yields CASSSFQGAGYTF. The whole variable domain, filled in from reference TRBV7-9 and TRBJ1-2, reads DTGVSQNPRHKITKRGQNVTFRCDPISEHNRLYWYRQTLGQGPEFLTYFQNEAQLEKSRLLSDRFSAERPKGSFSTLEIQRTEQGDSAMYLCASSSFQGAGYTFGSGTRLTVV.

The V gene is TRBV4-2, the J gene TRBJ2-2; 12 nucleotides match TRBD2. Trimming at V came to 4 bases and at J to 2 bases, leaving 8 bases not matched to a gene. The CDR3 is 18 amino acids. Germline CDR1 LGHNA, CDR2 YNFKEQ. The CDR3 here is CASSRRLAGEENTGELFF. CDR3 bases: TGTGCCAGCAGCCGCCGACTAGCGGGAGAAGAAAACACCGGGGAGCTGTTTTTT.